Presented here are 8 T cell receptor beta chains from one specimen sequenced in a study of blood T cell repertoires in COVID-19. Measured with immunoSEQ multiplex PCR; TCRdb has only the in-frame clones, and not every one. Of some 670,000 clones listed, 70% to 90% are singletons. The sequencing input was peripheral blood. The receptor set was obtained from a woman aged 18-30 years with acute or convalescent COVID-19.

The rearrangement links TRBV18 to TRBJ2-1, with TRBD2 identical over 7 bases. CDR1 is KGHSH and CDR2 is LQKENI in the germline V gene. V shed 3 bases and J 5 bases; nucleotides not matched to a gene: 4. This CDR3 region has 14 residues. This CDR3 is CASSPKGGNNEQFF. Here the CDR3 DNA reads TGTGCCAGCTCACCCAAGGGAGGGAACAATGAGCAGTTCTTC.

The chain carries TRBV19 and TRBJ2-7, with no clear D. Between the trimmed V and J ends, which lost 8 bases and 0 bases, there was a span of 11 bases. Germline V CDR1 and CDR2: LNHDA, SQIVND (reference sequence). This CDR3 is built from 13 residues. The CDR3 spells CASELRGSYEQYF. The CDR3 region has the DNA TGTGCCAGTGAGCTTCGCGGCTCCTACGAGCAGTACTTC. The full variable domain, its missing parts supplied by reference TRBV19 and TRBJ2-7, is DGGITQSPKYLFRKEGQNVTLSCEQNLNHDAMYWYRQDPGQGLRLIYYSQIVNDFQKGDIAEGYSVSREKKESFPLTVTSAQKNPTAFYLCASELRGSYEQYFGPGTRLTVT.

The rearrangement joins TRBV5-1 to TRBJ2-7, with 7 positions matching TRBD2. The germline CDR1 and CDR2 sequences are SGHRS and YFSETQ. The CDR3 loop spans 16 amino acids. After removal of 0 bases from V and 1 base from J, the junction contained 7 bases not matched to a gene. CDR3 residues: CASSLVGASGSYEQYF. CDR3 in DNA: TGCGCCAGCAGCTTGGTTGGGGCTAGCGGTTCCTACGAGCAGTACTTC.

The chain couples TRBV7-2 to TRBJ2-7, with D possibly matching TRBD1 (6 bases). V lost 5 bases and J lost 2, with 13 bases in between. The germline CDR1 and CDR2 sequences are SGHTA and FQGNSA. The CDR3 totals 14 residues. The CDR3 sequence is CASSPGAVTYEQYF. The CDR3 bases are TGTGCCAGCAGCCCAGGGGCTGTGACCTACGAGCAGTACTTC.

The chain is built from TRBV12-5 and TRBJ1-1; D is possibly TRBD1 (6 bases). Germline CDR1 is LGHNT and CDR2 is FRNRAP. This CDR3 has 14 amino acids. Trimming cost V 6 bases and J 6 bases, with 17 bases left between them. The CDR3 sequence is CASGHLRGRAEAFF. The CDR3 nucleotides are TGTGCTAGTGGGCACCTCAGGGGCAGGGCTGAAGCTTTCTTT.

The rearrangement joins TRBV9 to TRBJ1-2, with 7 bases lining up with TRBD1. This CDR3 comprises 12 residues. Looked up from germline, CDR1 is SGDLS and CDR2 is YYNGEE. With 4 bases clipped from V and 8 bases from J, the junction kept 5 bases outside the gene matches. The CDR3 sequence is CASSIDRAGYTF. The CDR3 nucleotides are TGTGCCAGCAGCATCGACAGGGCGGGCTACACCTTC.

Concerning this clone itself: Mismatch with germline at one junction end may stem from a read error. The chain links TRBV5-1 to TRBJ2-3; TRBD1 matches 7 bases. The CDR3 has 15 amino acids. Germline CDR1 is SGHRS and CDR2 is YFSETQ. The CDR3 here is CASSDRELPTGTQYF. The CDR3 DNA sequence: TGCGCCAGCAGCGACAGGGAATTGCCCACAGGTACGCAGTATTTT.

The CDR3 DNA is TGTGCCAGCTCACCACGGCAACGACAGCTTTACACCACAGATACGCAGTATTTT. Translating it yields CASSPRQRQLYTTDTQYF. This sequence joins TRBV18 and TRBJ2-3; D is possibly TRBD1 (5 bases). Looked up from germline, CDR1 is KGHSH and CDR2 is LQKENI. Trimming removed 1 base from V and 2 bases from J, with 19 bases in between. The CDR3 runs 18 residues. Based on the CDR3 plus reference TRBV18 and TRBJ2-3, the full variable domain is NAGVMQNPRHLVRRRGQEARLRCSPMKGHSHVYWYRQLPEEGLKFMVYLQKENIIDESGMPKERFSAEFPKEGPSILRIQQVVRGDSAAYFCASSPRQRQLYTTDTQYFGPGTRLTVL.